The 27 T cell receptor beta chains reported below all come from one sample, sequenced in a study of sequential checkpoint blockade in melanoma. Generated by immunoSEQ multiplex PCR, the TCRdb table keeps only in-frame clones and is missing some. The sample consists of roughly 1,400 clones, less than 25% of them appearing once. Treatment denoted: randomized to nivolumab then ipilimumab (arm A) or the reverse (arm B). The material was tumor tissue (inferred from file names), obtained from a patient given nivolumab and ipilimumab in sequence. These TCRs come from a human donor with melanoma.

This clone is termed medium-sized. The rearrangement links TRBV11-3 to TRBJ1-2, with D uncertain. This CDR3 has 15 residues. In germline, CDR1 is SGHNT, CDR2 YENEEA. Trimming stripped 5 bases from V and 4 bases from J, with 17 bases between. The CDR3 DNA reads TGTGCCAGCAGCACCTTAGGTCAGAGAGCCTATGGCTACACCTTC. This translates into CASSTLGQRAYGYTF.

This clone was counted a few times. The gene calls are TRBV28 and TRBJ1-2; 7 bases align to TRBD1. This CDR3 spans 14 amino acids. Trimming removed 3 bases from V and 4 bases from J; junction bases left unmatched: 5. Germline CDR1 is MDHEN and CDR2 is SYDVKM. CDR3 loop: CASSLGQRAYGYTF. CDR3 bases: TGTGCCAGCAGTTTGGGACAGAGAGCCTATGGCTACACCTTC.

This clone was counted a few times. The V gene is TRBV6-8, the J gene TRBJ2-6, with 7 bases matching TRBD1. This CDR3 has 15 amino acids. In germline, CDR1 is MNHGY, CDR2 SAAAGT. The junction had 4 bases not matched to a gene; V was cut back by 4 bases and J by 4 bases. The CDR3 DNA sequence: TGTGCCAGCAGTTCGACAGGGTCAGGGGCCAACGTCCTGACTTTC. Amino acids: CASSSTGSGANVLTF.

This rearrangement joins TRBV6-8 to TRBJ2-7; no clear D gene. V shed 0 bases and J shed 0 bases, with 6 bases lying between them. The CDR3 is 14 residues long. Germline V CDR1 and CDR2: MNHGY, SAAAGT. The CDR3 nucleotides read TGTGCCAGCAGTTACTCGGACGGCTCCTACGAGCAGTACTTC. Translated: CASSYSDGSYEQYF.

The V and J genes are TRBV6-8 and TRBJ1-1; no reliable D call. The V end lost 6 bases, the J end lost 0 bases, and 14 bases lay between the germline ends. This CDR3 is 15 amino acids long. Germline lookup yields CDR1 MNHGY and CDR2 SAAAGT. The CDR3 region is CASSRLSPMNTEAFF. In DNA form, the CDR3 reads TGTGCCAGCAGCCGCCTCTCCCCCATGAACACTGAAGCTTTCTTT.

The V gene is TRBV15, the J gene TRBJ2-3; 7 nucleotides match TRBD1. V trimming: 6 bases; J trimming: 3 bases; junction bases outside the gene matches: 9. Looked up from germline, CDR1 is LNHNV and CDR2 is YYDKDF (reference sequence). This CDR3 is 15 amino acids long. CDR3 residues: CATSGRAGGTDTQYF. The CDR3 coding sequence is TGTGCCACCAGTGGACGGGCAGGGGGAACAGATACGCAGTATTTT.

In DNA, the CDR3 is TGTGCCATCAGTGAGAAGTCCTTTCCTGAGGAGCAGTTCTTC. It codes for CAISEKSFPEEQFF. The rearrangement uses TRBV10-3 and TRBJ2-1; the D is unclear. There are 14 residues in the CDR3. The V end was cut by 2 bases, the J end by 10 bases, with 15 bases between. Germline CDR1 ENHRY, CDR2 SYGVKD.

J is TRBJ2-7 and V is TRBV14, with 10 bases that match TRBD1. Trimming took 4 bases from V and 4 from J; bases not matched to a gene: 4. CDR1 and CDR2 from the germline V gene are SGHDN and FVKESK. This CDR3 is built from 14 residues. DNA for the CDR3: TGTGCCAGCAGCCCCCGGGACAGGGGTTACGAGCAGTACTTC. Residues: CASSPRDRGYEQYF.

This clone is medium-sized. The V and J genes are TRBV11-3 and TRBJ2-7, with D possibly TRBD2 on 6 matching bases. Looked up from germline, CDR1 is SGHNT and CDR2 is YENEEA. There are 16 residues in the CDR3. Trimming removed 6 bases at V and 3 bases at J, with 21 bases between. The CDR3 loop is CASSLQNSGEHYEQYF. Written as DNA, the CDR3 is TGTGCCAGCAGTCTTCAAAATAGCGGCGAACACTACGAGCAGTACTTC.

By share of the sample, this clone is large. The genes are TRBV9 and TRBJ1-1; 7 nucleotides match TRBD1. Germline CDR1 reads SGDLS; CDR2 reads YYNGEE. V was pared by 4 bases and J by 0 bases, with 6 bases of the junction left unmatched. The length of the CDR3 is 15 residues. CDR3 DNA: TGTGCCAGCAGCCCCCGGGACAGACTGAACACTGAAGCTTTCTTT. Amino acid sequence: CASSPRDRLNTEAFF.

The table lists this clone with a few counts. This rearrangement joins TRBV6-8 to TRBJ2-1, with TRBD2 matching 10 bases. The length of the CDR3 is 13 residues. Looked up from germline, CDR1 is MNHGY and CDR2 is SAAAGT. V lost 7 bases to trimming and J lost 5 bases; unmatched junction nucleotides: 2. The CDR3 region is CASKGTSDNEQFF. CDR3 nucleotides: TGTGCCAGCAAGGGGACTAGCGACAATGAGCAGTTCTTC.

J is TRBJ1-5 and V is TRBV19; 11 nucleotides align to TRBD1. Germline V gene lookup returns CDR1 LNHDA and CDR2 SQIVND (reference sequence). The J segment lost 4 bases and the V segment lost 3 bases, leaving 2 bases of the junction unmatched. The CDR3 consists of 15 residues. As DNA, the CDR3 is TGTGCCAGTAGTATGGACAGGGGGCTAAATCAGCCCCAGCATTTT. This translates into CASSMDRGLNQPQHF.

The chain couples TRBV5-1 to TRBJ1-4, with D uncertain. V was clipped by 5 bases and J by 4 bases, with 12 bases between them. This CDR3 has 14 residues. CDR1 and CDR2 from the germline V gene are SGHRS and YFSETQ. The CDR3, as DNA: TGCGCCAGCAGGACCGGGATCGGTAATGAAAAACTGTTTTTT. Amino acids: CASRTGIGNEKLFF.

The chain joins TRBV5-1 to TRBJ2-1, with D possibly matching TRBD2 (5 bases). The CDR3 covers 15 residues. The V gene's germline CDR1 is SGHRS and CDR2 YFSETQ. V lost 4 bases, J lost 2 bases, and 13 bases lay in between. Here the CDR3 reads CASSLTGITYNEQFF. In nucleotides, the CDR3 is TGCGCCAGCAGCCTGACGGGGATCACCTACAATGAGCAGTTCTTC.

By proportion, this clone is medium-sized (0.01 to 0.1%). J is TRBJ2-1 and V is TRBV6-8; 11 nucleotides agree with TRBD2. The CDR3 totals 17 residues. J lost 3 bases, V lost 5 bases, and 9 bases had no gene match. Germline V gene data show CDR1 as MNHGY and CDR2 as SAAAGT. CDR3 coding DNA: TGTGCCAGCAGTAGGGGGAAAACTAGCGGGGGCTACAATGAGCAGTTCTTC. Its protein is CASSRGKTSGGYNEQFF.

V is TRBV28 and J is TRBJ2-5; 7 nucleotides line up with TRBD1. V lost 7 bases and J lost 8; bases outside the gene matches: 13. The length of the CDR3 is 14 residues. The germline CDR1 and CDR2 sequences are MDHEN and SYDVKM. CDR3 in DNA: TGTGCCAGCACCTCCTCCGGGACAGTGACTACCCAGTACTTC. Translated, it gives CASTSSGTVTTQYF.

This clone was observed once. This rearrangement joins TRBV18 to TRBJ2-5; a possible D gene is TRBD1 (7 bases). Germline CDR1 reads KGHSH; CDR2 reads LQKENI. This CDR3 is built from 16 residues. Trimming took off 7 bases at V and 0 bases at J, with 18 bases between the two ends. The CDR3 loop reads CASFPRGGQDQETQYF. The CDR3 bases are TGTGCCAGCTTCCCCCGGGGAGGACAGGACCAAGAGACCCAGTACTTC.

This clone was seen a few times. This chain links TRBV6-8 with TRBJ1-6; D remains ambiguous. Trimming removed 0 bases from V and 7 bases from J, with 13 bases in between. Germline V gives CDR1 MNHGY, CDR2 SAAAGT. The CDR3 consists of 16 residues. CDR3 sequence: CASSYSALTTNSPLHF. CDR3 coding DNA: TGTGCCAGCAGTTACTCCGCGTTAACTACGAATTCACCCCTCCACTTT.

The CDR3 reads CASNKGSGSYEQYF. In DNA form, the CDR3 reads TGTGCCAGCAACAAGGGGAGTGGTTCCTACGAGCAGTACTTC. The chain joins TRBV6-8 to TRBJ2-7; D possibly matches TRBD1 or TRBD2 (5 bases each). The CDR3 sequence is 14 residues long. Trimming removed 7 bases from V and 1 base from J, with 14 bases in between. CDR1 MNHGY and CDR2 SAAAGT come from the germline V gene.

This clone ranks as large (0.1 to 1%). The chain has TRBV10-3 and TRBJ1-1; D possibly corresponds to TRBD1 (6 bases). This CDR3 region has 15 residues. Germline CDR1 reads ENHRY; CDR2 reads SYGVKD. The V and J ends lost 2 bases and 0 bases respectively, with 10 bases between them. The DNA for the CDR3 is TGTGCCATCAGTGAGGGACAGAACATGAACACTGAAGCTTTCTTT. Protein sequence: CAISEGQNMNTEAFF.

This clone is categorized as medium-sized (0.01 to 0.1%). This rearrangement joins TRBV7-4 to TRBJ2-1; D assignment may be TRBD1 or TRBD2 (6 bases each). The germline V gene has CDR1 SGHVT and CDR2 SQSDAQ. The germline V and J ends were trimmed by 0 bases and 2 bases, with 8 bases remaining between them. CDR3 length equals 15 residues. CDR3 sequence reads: CASSLAGGPYNEQFF. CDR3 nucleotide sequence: TGTGCCAGCAGCTTAGCGGGGGGCCCCTACAATGAGCAGTTCTTC.

In nucleotides, the CDR3 is TGCGCCAGCAGCTCCACAGGGATCAGGCACGAGCAGTACTTC. It codes for CASSSTGIRHEQYF. V usage is TRBV5-1 and J usage is TRBJ2-7; D is possibly TRBD1 (6 bases). CDR3 size: 14 residues. CDR1 is SGHRS and CDR2 is YFSETQ in the germline V gene. The V end was cut by 3 bases, the J end by 5 bases, with 15 bases between.

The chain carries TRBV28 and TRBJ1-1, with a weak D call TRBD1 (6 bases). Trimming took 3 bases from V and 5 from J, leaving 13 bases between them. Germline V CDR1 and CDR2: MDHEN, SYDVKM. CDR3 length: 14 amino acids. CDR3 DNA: TGTGCCAGCAGTTTCAGGGGCATGTGGACTGAAGCTTTCTTT. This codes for CASSFRGMWTEAFF.

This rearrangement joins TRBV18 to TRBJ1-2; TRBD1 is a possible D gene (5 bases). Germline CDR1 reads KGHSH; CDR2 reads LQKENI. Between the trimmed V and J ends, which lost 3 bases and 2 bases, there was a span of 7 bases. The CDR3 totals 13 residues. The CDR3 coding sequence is TGTGCCAGCTCACCCGACAGAAACTATGGCTACACCTTC. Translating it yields CASSPDRNYGYTF.

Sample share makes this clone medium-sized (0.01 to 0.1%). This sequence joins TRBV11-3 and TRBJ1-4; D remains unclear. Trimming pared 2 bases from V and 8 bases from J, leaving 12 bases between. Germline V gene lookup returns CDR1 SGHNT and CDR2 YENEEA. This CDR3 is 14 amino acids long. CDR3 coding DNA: TGTGCCAGCAGCTTATTCCGGGCCCCGGAAAAACTGTTTTTT. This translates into CASSLFRAPEKLFF.

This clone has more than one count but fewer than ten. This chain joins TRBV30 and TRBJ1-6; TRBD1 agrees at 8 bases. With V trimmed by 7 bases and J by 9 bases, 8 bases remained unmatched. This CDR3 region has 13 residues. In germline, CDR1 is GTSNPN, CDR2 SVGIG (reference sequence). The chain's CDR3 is CALDTGGTSPLHF. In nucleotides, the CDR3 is TGTGCCTTAGACACAGGGGGGACTTCACCCCTCCACTTT.

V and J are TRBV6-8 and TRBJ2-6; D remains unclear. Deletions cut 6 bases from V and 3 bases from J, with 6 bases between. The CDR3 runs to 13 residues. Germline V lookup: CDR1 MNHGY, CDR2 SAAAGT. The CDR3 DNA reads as TGTGCCAGCAGCTCCGGTGGGGCCAACGTCCTGACTTTC. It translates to CASSSGGANVLTF.